A single sample is the source of the 17 T cell receptor beta chains below, sequenced in a study of shared clonotypes between healthy human individuals. CD45RO-negative, CCR7-selected cells formed the naive CD8 fraction, which excluded terminally differentiated effector memory CD45RA+ cells. Measured with immunoSEQ multiplex PCR; TCRdb has only the in-frame clones, and not every one. The sample yields more than 2 million clones, about 94% seen once. Sample: naive CD8+ T cells from PBMCs. These receptors originate from a man younger than 30 in good health. Some clones in this sample may be carry-over from other donors' samples.

The chain uses TRBV28 and TRBJ2-4; no clear D gene. The CDR3 covers 17 residues. CDR1 is MDHEN and CDR2 is SYDVKM in the germline V gene. Trimming stripped 5 bases from V and 0 bases from J, with 17 bases between. CDR3 DNA sequence: TGTGCCAGCAGTCCCCGGACGGTACAACTAGCCAAAAACATTCAGTACTTC. Translating it yields CASSPRTVQLAKNIQYF.

This chain uses TRBV11-3 with TRBJ2-7; no clear D. CDR1 and CDR2 from the germline V gene are SGHNT and YENEEA. The CDR3 consists of 12 residues. Between the trimmed V and J ends, which lost 1 base and 4 bases, there was a span of 5 bases. CDR3 region: CASSLGWYEQYF. CDR3 DNA sequence: TGTGCCAGCAGCTTAGGATGGTACGAGCAGTACTTC.

The chain recombines TRBV6-5 with TRBJ2-7; 9 positions match TRBD1. CDR3 size: 14 residues. Looked up from germline, CDR1 is MNHEY and CDR2 is SVGAGI. With 5 bases clipped from V and 3 bases from J, the junction kept 5 bases outside the gene matches. The CDR3 sequence is CASSRTGAFYEQYF. CDR3 bases: TGTGCCAGCAGTAGGACAGGGGCTTTCTACGAGCAGTACTTC.

The chain joins TRBV7-9 to TRBJ1-3; D is uncertain. Between the trimmed V and J ends, which lost 2 bases and 4 bases, there was a span of 18 bases. This CDR3 spans 17 amino acids. In germline, CDR1 is SEHNR, CDR2 FQNEAQ (reference sequence). CDR3 DNA sequence: TGTGCCAGCAGCTTACCCCGACACGAGGTCGGGGGAAACACCATATATTTT. This encodes CASSLPRHEVGGNTIYF.

The chain has TRBV27 and TRBJ2-5, with 13 positions matching TRBD2. The CDR3 consists of 16 residues. Trimming at V came to 5 bases and at J to 5 bases, leaving 8 bases not matched to a gene. Germline V lookup: CDR1 MNHEY, CDR2 SMNVEV (reference sequence). CDR3: CASSPKTSGRFETQYF. DNA for the CDR3: TGTGCCAGCAGTCCAAAGACTAGCGGGAGGTTCGAGACCCAGTACTTC.

The genes are TRBV9 and TRBJ2-3; D could derive from TRBD1 or TRBD2 (7 bases each). The CDR3 loop spans 23 amino acids. V was shortened by 4 bases and J by 0 bases, with 36 bases between the two germline ends. Germline CDR1 SGDLS, CDR2 YYNGEE. CDR3 region: CASSLSGQEGLAVDQPSTDTQYF. The CDR3 DNA reads as TGTGCCAGCAGCTTATCAGGACAGGAGGGCCTAGCGGTCGACCAGCCTAGCACAGATACGCAGTATTTT.

This rearrangement joins TRBV19 to TRBJ1-1; no clear D gene. The CDR3 is 16 residues long. Germline CDR1 is LNHDA and CDR2 is SQIVND (reference sequence). V gave up 6 bases and J gave up 0 bases, with 17 bases separating them. CDR3: CASRHLLTTMNTEAFF. Written as DNA, the CDR3 is TGTGCCAGTAGACATCTACTGACAACAATGAACACTGAAGCTTTCTTT.

The chain couples TRBV25-1 to TRBJ2-7, with D perhaps matching TRBD2 (5 bases). This CDR3 is 14 amino acids long. Germline lookup yields CDR1 MGHDK and CDR2 SYGVNS. The germline V and J ends were trimmed by 0 bases and 5 bases, with 11 bases remaining between them. CDR3 amino acids: CASSEYSGIHEQYF. The CDR3 bases are TGTGCCAGCAGTGAATATTCGGGGATCCACGAGCAGTACTTC.

This chain joins TRBV18 and TRBJ2-1; D is unclear. The germline CDR1 and CDR2 sequences are KGHSH and LQKENI. The CDR3 is 16 residues long. The V end was cut by 0 bases, the J end by 0 bases, with 9 bases between. The CDR3 DNA is TGTGCCAGCTCACCACCTAGCAGGAGCTCCTACAATGAGCAGTTCTTC. It is translated as CASSPPSRSSYNEQFF.

Here the CDR3 reads CASSAGIYQPQHF. In nucleotides, the CDR3 is TGTGCCAGCAGCGCTGGGATCTATCAGCCCCAGCATTTT. This sequence joins TRBV2 and TRBJ1-5; D is unresolved. The CDR3 contains 13 residues. Germline V gene lookup returns CDR1 SNHLY and CDR2 FYNNEI. V was clipped by 6 bases and J by 5 bases, with 11 bases between them.

This chain uses TRBV27 with TRBJ1-5; 8 nucleotides agree with TRBD1. Trimming cost V 8 bases and J 5 bases; bases outside gene matches: 5. CDR1 is MNHEY and CDR2 is SMNVEV in the germline V gene (reference sequence). This CDR3 contains 13 residues. This CDR3 is CASGGTGYQPQHF. The CDR3 nucleotides are TGTGCCAGCGGGGGGACAGGTTATCAGCCCCAGCATTTT.

J is TRBJ1-2 and V is TRBV5-1; D perhaps matches TRBD1 (6 bases). The CDR3 consists of 13 residues. The V end lost 3 bases, the J end lost 4 bases, and 10 bases lay between the germline ends. Germline values: CDR1 SGHRS, CDR2 YFSETQ. In DNA, the CDR3 is TGCGCCAGCAGCTGGGGGCGCGGCTATGGCTACACCTTC. Protein product: CASSWGRGYGYTF.

The J gene is TRBJ2-1, the V gene TRBV7-6, with D unclear. Per germline, CDR1 SGHVS and CDR2 FNYEAQ. Trimming pared 1 base from V and 5 bases from J, leaving 15 bases between. The CDR3 covers 16 residues. CDR3: CASSLDIGISNNEQFF. Written as DNA, the CDR3 is TGTGCCAGCAGCTTAGACATAGGGATTTCCAACAATGAGCAGTTCTTC.

The chain uses TRBV20-1 and TRBJ1-1; no definite D call. Germline CDR1 reads DFQATT; CDR2 reads SNEGSKA (reference sequence). V dropped 6 bases and J dropped 6 bases, with 11 bases sitting between them. This CDR3 has 11 amino acids. CDR3 coding DNA: TGCAGTGCCCCCTGGTACTCTGAAGCTTTCTTT. Protein product: CSAPWYSEAFF.

This clone was observed once. This chain links TRBV27 with TRBJ2-4; D might be TRBD1 (5 bases). The CDR3 runs 13 residues. Germline V gene lookup returns CDR1 MNHEY and CDR2 SMNVEV (reference sequence). Trimming cost V 10 bases and J 2 bases, with 12 bases left between them. Written as DNA, the CDR3 is TGTGCCACCCTGGACACGTCCAAAAACATTCAGTACTTC. Amino acid sequence: CATLDTSKNIQYF.

The chain uses TRBV7-9 and TRBJ2-7; D call uncertain. Germline lookup yields CDR1 SEHNR and CDR2 FQNEAQ (reference sequence). CDR3 length: 12 amino acids. V shed 3 bases and J shed 7 bases, with 10 bases lying between them. CDR3 amino acids: CASSFGEIEQYF. For the CDR3, the DNA is TGTGCCAGCAGCTTCGGAGAGATTGAGCAGTACTTC. The entire variable domain, with the rest obtained from reference TRBV7-9 and TRBJ2-7, is as follows: DTGVSQNPRHKITKRGQNVTFRCDPISEHNRLYWYRQTLGQGPEFLTYFQNEAQLEKSRLLSDRFSAERPKGSFSTLEIQRTEQGDSAMYLCASSFGEIEQYFGPGTRLTVT.

The CDR3 reads CASSSRLVSVRGRKDGYTF. The DNA of the CDR3 is TGTGCCAGTAGTTCCAGGCTGGTATCGGTTAGGGGGCGGAAGGATGGCTACACCTTC. J is TRBJ1-2 and V is TRBV19, with 7 bases identical to TRBD1. After removal of 5 bases from V and 6 bases from J, the junction contained 24 bases not matched to a gene. This CDR3 region has 19 residues. The germline V gene has CDR1 LNHDA and CDR2 SQIVND (reference sequence). Complete variable domain (other parts from reference TRBV19 and TRBJ1-2): DGGITQSPKYLFRKEGQNVTLSCEQNLNHDAMYWYRQDPGQGLRLIYYSQIVNDFQKGDIAEGYSVSREKKESFPLTVTSAQKNPTAFYLCASSSRLVSVRGRKDGYTFGSGTRLTVV.